A single sample is the source of the 4 T cell receptor beta chains below, sequenced in a study of blood T cells in healthy people across ages. The use of a sample-barcoded 5' primer and a J-beta primer mix characterized a second PCR of about 7 to 12 cycles. TCRdb analysed the 5' RACE reads with MiXCR anew, one entry per CDR3 protein. The sample records roughly 1.4 million distinct CDR3 sequences, 55% to 75% being singletons. The sequenced material came from blood. These receptors originate from a man between 18 and 29 years old in good health.

In the case of this clonotype: The germline gene is not matched at one end of the junction; a read error may be the cause. V gene TRBV6-5 combines with J gene TRBJ2-1, with D unresolved. This CDR3 comprises 14 residues. In germline, CDR1 is MNHEY, CDR2 SVGAGI. CDR3 DNA sequence: TGTGCCAGCAGCTACTCTTCCTACTACGATGAGCAGTTCTTC. The encoded protein is CASSYSSYYDEQFF.

The table lists this clonotype with a count of one. One end of the junction is discordant with germline, which a read error may explain. This chain connects TRBV20-1 to TRBJ1-2; D ambiguous. The CDR3 runs to 13 residues. The germline CDR1 and CDR2 sequences are DFQATT and SNEGSKA (reference sequence). CDR3 sequence: CSARPGVNYGYTF. In DNA, the CDR3 is TGTAGTGCCAGGCCCGGGGTCAACTATGGCTACACCTTC.

On this clonotype itself: The junction and the germline gene differ at one end; a read error may be behind it. The rearrangement joins TRBV7-2 to TRBJ1-4, with TRBD1 as a possible D gene (6 bases). The CDR3 totals 14 residues. CDR1 is SGHTA and CDR2 is FQGNSA in the germline V gene. The CDR3 sequence is CASGGGAQGEKPFF. As DNA, the CDR3 is TGTGCCAGCGGCGGGGGGGCGCAGGGTGAAAAACCGTTTTTT.

J is TRBJ2-2 and V is TRBV20-1; D perhaps matches TRBD2 (6 bases). Germline V gene data show CDR1 as DFQATT and CDR2 as SNEGSKA (reference sequence). CDR3 length: 15 amino acids. Between the trimmed V and J ends, which lost 0 bases and 4 bases, there was a span of 12 bases. CDR3 DNA sequence: TGCAGTGCTAGAGATCCGACAGCGGGCACCGGGGAGCTGTTTTTT. Its protein product is CSARDPTAGTGELFF.